The clone carrying this T cell receptor (beta chain) was found many times. Its target is unknown. The data were obtained in a study of T cells in Graves' hyperthyroidism and ophthalmopathy. Study results and limitations: Blood also held most thyroid clonotypes expanded beyond 0.001.

This CDR3 is built from 15 residues. Trimming took off 2 bases at V and 2 bases at J, with 10 bases between the two ends. The V gene's germline CDR1 is SGHAT and CDR2 FQDESV (reference sequence). TCR beta CDR3 regions were amplified from RNA. RT-PCR in the first round (using the HTBI primer set) targeted the TCR CDR3. Each CDR3 protein is one row after TCRdb ran MiXCR on the multiplex PCR reads. The data hold nearly 110,000 distinct CDR3 sequences, with 15% to 20% observed a single time. The TCR was taken from a woman in her forties or fifties with Graves' hyperthyroidism. The chain is built from TRBV11-1 and TRBJ2-1; D is undetermined. Sequenced material: blood. The CDR3, as DNA: TGTGCCAGCAGCTTACGCTCTAGACCCTACAATGAGCAGTTCTTC. This sequence encodes CASSLRSRPYNEQFF. The entire variable domain, with the rest obtained from reference TRBV11-1 and TRBJ2-1, is as follows: EAEVAQSPRYKITEKSQAVAFWCDPISGHATLYWYRQILGQGPELLVQFQDESVVDDSQLPKDRFSAERLKGVDSTLKIQPAELGDSAMYLCASSLRSRPYNEQFFGPGTRLTVL.